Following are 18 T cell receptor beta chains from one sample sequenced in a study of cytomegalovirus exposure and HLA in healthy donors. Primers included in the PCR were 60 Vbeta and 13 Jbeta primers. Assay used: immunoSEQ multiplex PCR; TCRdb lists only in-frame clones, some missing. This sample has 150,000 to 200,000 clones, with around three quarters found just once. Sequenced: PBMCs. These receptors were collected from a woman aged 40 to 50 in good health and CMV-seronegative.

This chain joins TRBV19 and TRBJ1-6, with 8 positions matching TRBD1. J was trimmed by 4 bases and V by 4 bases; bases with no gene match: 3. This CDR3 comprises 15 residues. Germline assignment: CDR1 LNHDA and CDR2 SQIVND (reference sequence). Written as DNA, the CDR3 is TGTGCCAGTAGTAGCACAGGGGGATATAATTCACCCCTCCACTTT. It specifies CASSSTGGYNSPLHF.

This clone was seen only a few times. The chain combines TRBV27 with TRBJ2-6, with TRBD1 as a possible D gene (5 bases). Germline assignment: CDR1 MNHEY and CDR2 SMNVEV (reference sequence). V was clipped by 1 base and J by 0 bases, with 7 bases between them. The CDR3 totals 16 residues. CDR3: CASSLWQGSGANVLTF. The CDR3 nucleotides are TGTGCCAGCAGTTTATGGCAGGGCTCTGGGGCCAACGTCCTGACTTTC. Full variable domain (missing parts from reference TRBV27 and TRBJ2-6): EAQVTQNPRYLITVTGKKLTVTCSQNMNHEYMSWYRQDPGLGLRQIYYSMNVEVTDKGDVPEGYKVSRKEKRNFPLILESPSPNQTSLYFCASSLWQGSGANVLTFGAGSRLTVL.

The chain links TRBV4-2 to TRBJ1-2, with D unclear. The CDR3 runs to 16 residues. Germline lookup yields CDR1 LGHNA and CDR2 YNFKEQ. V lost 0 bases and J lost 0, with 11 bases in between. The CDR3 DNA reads TGTGCCAGCAGCCAAGATTTAGCCAAATCTAACTATGGCTACACCTTC. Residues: CASSQDLAKSNYGYTF.

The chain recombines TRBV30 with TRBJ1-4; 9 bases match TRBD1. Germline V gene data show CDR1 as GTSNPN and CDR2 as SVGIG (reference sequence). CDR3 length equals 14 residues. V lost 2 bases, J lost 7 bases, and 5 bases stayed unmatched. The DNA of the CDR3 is TGTGCCTGGAGTATTGGGACAGGGCGTGAAAAACTGTTTTTT. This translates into CAWSIGTGREKLFF. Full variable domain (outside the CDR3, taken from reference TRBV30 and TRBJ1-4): SQTIHQWPATLVQPVGSPLSLECTVEGTSNPNLYWYRQAAGRGLQLLFYSVGIGQISSEVPQNLSASRPQDRQFILSSKKLLLSDSGFYLCAWSIGTGREKLFFGSGTQLSVL.

This chain's CDR3 is CASSGGQGRGVSEAFF. The CDR3 DNA follows: TGTGCCAGTAGTGGTGGACAGGGGAGGGGCGTAAGTGAAGCTTTCTTT. This chain joins TRBV19 and TRBJ1-1; 9 nucleotides match TRBD1. CDR1 LNHDA and CDR2 SQIVND come from the germline V gene (reference sequence). CDR3 size: 16 residues. V trimming: 5 bases; J trimming: 7 bases; junction bases outside the gene matches: 14.

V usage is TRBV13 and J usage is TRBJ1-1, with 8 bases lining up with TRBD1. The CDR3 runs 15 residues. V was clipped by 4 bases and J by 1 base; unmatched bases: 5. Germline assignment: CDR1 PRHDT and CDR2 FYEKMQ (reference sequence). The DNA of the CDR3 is TGTGCCAGCAGCTCCGACAGGGGACGGAACACTGAAGCTTTCTTT. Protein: CASSSDRGRNTEAFF.

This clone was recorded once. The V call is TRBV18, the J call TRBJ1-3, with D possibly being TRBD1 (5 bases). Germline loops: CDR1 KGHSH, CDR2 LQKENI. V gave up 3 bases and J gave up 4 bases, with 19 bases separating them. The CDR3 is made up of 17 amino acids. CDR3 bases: TGTGCCAGCTCACCGGGTGGAGACAGATTCGCCGGAAACACCATATATTTT. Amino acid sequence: CASSPGGDRFAGNTIYF.

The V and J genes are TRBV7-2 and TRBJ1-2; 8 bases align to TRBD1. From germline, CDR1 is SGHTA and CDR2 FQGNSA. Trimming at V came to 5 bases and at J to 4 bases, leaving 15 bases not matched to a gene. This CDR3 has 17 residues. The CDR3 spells CASSHPRGPQILYGYTF. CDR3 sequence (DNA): TGTGCCAGCAGCCACCCCAGGGGGCCTCAAATCCTCTATGGCTACACCTTC.

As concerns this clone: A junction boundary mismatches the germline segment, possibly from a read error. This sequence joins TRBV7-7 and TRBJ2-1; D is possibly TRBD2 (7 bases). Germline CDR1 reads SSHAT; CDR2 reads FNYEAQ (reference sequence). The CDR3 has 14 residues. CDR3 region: CASSPREGGNEQFF. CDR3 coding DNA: TGTGCTAGCAGTCCTAGGGAGGGGGGAAATGAGCAGTTCTTC. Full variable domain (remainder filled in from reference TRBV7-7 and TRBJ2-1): GAGVSQSPRYKVTKRGQDVTLRCDPISSHATLYWYQQALGQGPEFLTYFNYEAQPDKSGLPSDRFSAERPEGSISTLTIQRTEQRDSAMYRCASSPREGGNEQFFGPGTRLTVL.

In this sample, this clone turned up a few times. Here the CDR3 DNA reads TGTGCCAGCAGTCGGTGGGGGACAGGGTATGGCTACACCTTC. This codes for CASSRWGTGYGYTF. The gene calls are TRBV6-5 and TRBJ1-2, with 9 positions matching TRBD1. V trimming: 5 bases; J trimming: 5 bases; junction bases outside the gene matches: 6. The CDR3 is 14 amino acids. Germline loops: CDR1 MNHEY, CDR2 SVGAGI.

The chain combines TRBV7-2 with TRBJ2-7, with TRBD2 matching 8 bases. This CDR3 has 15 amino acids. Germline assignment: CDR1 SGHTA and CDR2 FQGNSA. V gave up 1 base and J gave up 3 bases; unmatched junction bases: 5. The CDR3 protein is CASSLVSGGSYEQYF. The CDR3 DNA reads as TGTGCCAGCAGCTTAGTGTCGGGAGGGAGCTACGAGCAGTACTTC.

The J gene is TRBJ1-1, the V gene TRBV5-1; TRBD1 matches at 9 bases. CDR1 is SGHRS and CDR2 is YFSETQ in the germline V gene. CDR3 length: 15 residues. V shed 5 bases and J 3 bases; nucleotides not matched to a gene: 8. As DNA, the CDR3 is TGCGCCAGCAGACTTGGACAGGGGCAGGACACTGAAGCTTTCTTT. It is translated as CASRLGQGQDTEAFF.

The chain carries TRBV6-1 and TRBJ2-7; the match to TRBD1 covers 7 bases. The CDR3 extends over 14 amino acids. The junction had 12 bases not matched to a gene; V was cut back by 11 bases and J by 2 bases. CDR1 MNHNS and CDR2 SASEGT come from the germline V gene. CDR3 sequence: CAHSTAGGAYEQYF. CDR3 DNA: TGTGCCCACAGCACGGCAGGGGGTGCCTACGAGCAGTACTTC.

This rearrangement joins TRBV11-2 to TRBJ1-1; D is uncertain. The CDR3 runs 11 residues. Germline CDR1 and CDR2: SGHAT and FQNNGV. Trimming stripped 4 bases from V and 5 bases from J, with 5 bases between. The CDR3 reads CASSYSTEAFF. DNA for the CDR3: TGTGCCAGCAGCTATTCGACTGAAGCTTTCTTT.

DNA of the CDR3: TGTGCCAGCAGCTCCAGGGTTAGAGGCACTGAAGCTTTCTTT. This translates into CASSSRVRGTEAFF. The genes are TRBV11-2 and TRBJ1-1; D might be TRBD1 (5 bases). Between the trimmed V and J ends, which lost 4 bases and 4 bases, there was a span of 13 bases. There are 14 residues in the CDR3. The germline gives CDR1 SGHAT, CDR2 FQNNGV. Full variable domain (rest looked up from reference TRBV11-2 and TRBJ1-1): EAGVAQSPRYKIIEKRQSVAFWCNPISGHATLYWYQQILGQGPKLLIQFQNNGVVDDSQLPKDRFSAERLKGVDSTLKIQPAKLEDSAVYLCASSSRVRGTEAFFGQGTRLTVV.

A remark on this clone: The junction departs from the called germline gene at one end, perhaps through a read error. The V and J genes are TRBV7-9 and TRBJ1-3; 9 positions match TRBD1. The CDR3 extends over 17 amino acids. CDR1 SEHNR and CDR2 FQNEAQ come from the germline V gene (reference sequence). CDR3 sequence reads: CSSSTWTGARSGNTIYF. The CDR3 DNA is TGTTCCAGCAGCACTTGGACAGGGGCCCGCTCTGGAAACACCATATATTTT.

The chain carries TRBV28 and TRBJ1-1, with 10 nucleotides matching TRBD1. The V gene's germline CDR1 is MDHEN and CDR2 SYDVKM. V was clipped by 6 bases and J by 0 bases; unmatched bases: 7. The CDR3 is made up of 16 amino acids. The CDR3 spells CASSPGTGAVNTEAFF. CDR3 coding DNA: TGTGCCAGCAGCCCCGGGACAGGGGCTGTGAACACTGAAGCTTTCTTT.

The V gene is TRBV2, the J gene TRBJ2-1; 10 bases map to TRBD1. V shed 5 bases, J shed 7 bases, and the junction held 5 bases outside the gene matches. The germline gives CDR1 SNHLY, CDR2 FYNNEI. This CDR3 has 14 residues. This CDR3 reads CASSKDRGRNEQFF. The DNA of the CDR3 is TGTGCCAGCAGTAAGGACAGGGGGAGAAATGAGCAGTTCTTC.